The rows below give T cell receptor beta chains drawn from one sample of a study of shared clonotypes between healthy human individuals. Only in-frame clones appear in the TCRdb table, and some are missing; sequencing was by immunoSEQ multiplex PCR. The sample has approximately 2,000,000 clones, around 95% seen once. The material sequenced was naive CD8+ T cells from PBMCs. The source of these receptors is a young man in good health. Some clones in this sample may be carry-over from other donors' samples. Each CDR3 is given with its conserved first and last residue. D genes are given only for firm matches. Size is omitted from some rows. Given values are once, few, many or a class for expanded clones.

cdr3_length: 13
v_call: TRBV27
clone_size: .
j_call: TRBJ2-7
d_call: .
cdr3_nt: TGTGCCAGCAGTTTACGTGGAACCTACGAGCAGTACTTC
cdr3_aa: CASSLRGTYEQYF

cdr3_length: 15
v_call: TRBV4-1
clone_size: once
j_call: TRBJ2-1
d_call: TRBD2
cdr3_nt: TGCGCCAGCAGCGCCGGGACTAGCGGGAGGAATGAGCAGTTCTTC
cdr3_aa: CASSAGTSGRNEQFF

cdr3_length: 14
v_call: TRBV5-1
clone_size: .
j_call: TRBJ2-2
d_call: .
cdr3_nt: TGCGCCAGCAGCTTGCGGGGCAACACCGGGGAGCTGTTTTTT
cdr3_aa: CASSLRGNTGELFF

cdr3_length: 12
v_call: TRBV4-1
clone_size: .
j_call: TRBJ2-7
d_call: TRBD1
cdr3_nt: TGCGCCAGCAGCCACCGACAGGGCGAGCAGTACTTC
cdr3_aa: CASSHRQGEQYF

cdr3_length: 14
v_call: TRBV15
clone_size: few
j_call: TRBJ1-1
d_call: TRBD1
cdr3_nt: TGTGCCACCAGCAGGGGGACAGCGAACACTGAAGCTTTCTTT
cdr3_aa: CATSRGTANTEAFF

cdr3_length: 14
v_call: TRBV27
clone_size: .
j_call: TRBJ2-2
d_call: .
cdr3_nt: TGTGCCAGCAGTTTATCAGCCGGGGCCGGGGAGCTGTTTTTT
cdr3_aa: CASSLSAGAGELFF

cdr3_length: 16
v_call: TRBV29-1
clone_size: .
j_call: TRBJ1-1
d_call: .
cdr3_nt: TGCAGCGTTGAAGATCCCGGCAGGGGAGATCGTACTGAAGCTTTCTTT
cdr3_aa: CSVEDPGRGDRTEAFF

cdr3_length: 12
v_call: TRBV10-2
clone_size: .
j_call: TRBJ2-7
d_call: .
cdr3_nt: TGCGCCAGCAGTAGGGCTAGAGAGGAGCAGTACTTC
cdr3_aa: CASSRAREEQYF

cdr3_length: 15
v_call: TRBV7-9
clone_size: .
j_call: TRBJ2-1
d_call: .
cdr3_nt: TGTGCCAGCAGCTTAATAATAGGGGGTTGGGATGAGCAGTTCTTC
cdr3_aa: CASSLIIGGWDEQFF

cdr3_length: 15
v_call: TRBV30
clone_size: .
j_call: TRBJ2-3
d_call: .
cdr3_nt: TGTGCCTGGAGTTGGGTCGGGACGGACACAGATACGCAGTATTTT
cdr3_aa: CAWSWVGTDTDTQYF

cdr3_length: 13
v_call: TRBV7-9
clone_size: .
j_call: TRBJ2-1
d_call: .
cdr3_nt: TGTGCCAGCAGCCAGGGACCGGTGGGGGAGCAGTTCTTC
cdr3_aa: CASSQGPVGEQFF

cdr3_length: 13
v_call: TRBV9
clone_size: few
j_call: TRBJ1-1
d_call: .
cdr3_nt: TGTGCCAGCAGCGTAGTTACGAACACTGAAGCTTTCTTT
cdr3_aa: CASSVVTNTEAFF

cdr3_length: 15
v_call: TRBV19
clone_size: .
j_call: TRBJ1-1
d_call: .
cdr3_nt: TGTGCCAGTAGTACACCCCGGGGGGCCTACACTGAAGCTTTCTTT
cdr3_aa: CASSTPRGAYTEAFF

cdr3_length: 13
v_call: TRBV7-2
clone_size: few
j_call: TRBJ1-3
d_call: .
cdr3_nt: TGTGCCAGCAGCTTATTGGACGGAAACACCATATATTTT
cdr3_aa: CASSLLDGNTIYF

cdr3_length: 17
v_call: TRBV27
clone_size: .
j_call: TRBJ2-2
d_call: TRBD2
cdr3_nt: TGTGCCAGCAGTCCTACACTAGCGGGACTGGGACCCGGGGAGCTGTTTTTT
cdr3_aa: CASSPTLAGLGPGELFF

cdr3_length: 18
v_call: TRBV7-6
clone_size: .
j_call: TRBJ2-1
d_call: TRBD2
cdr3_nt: TGTGCCAGCAGCTTAGTTGCTGGCACTAGCGGCCTTCTCAATGAGCAGTTCTTC
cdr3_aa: CASSLVAGTSGLLNEQFF

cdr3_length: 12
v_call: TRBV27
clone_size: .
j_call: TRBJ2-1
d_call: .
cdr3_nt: TGTGCCAGCAGAGGGGAGAGCAATGAGCAGTTCTTC
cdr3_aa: CASRGESNEQFF

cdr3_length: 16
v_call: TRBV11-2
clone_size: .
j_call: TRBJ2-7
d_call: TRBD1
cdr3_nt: TGTGCCAGCAGACCAAGAGGACAGGGTAGCTCCTACGAGCAGTACTTC
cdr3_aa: CASRPRGQGSSYEQYF

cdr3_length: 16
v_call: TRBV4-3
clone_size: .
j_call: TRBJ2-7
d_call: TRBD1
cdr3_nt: TGCGCCAGCAGCCAAGATAGTGCGACAGGGACCTACGAGCAGTACTTC
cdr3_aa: CASSQDSATGTYEQYF

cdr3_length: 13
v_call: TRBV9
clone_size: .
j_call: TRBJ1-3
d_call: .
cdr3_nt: TGTGCCAGCAGCCCCCTGCCCGGAAACACCATATATTTT
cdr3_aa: CASSPLPGNTIYF

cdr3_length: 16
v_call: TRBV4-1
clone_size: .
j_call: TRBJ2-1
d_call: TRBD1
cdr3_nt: TGCGCCAGCAGCCAGGGGACAGGGGGCACCTACAATGAGCAGTTCTTC
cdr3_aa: CASSQGTGGTYNEQFF

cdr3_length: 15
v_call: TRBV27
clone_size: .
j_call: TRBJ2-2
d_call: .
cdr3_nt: TGTGCCAGCAGTTTACTGCAGGGTAGCTCCGGGGAGCTGTTTTTT
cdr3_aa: CASSLLQGSSGELFF

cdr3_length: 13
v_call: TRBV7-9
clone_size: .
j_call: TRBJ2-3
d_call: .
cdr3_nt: TGTGCCAGCAGCTTCGGAGGAACAGATACGCAGTATTTT
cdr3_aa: CASSFGGTDTQYF

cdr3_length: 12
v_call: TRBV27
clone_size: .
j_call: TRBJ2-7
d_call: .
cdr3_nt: TGTGCCAGCAGTCCCTTGGGGTACGAGCAGTACTTC
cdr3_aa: CASSPLGYEQYF

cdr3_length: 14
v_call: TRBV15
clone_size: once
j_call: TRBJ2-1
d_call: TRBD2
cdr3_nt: TGTGCCACCAGCGGGCGACTAGCGGGCAAGGAGCAGTTCTTC
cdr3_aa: CATSGRLAGKEQFF

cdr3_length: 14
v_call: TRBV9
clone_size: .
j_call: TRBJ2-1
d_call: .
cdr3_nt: TGTGCCAGCAGCACCCGACGTGGGTTCGATGAGCAGTTCTTC
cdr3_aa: CASSTRRGFDEQFF

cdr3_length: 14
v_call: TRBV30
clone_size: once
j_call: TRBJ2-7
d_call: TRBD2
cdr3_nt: TGTGCCTGGAGCGGGACTAGCGAATCCTACGAGCAGTACTTC
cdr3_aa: CAWSGTSESYEQYF

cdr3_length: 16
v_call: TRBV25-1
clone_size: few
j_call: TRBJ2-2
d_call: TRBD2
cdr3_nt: TGTGCCAGCAGTGACGGACTAGCGGGATACACCGGGGAGCTGTTTTTT
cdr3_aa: CASSDGLAGYTGELFF

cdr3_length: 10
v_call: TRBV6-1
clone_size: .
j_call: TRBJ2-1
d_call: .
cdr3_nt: TGTGCCAGCCGGGGACTGTATCTGTTCTTC
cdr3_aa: CASRGLYLFF

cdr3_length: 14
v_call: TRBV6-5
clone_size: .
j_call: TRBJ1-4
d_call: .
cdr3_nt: TGTGCCAGCAGTTACTCAAGGGTTACTGAAAAACTGTTTTTT
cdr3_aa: CASSYSRVTEKLFF

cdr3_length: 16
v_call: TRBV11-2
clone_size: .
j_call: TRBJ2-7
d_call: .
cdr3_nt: TGTGCCAGCAGCTTAGGCTTTCGGGTCCGCGACTACGAGCAGTACTTC
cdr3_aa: CASSLGFRVRDYEQYF

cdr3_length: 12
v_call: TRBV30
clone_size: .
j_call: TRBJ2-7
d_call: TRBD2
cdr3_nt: TGTGCCTGGGGACTAGCGGGACGCGAGCAGTACTTC
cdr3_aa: CAWGLAGREQYF

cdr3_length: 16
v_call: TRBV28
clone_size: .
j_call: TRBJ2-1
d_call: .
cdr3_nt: TGTGCCAGCAGAGCTGAGGGTCCCCTCGAATACAATGAGCAGTTCTTC
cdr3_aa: CASRAEGPLEYNEQFF

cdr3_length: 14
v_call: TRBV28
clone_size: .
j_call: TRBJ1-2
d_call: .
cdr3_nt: TGTGCCAGCACCCCCCGGGGGGTAAACTATGGCTACACCTTC
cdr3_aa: CASTPRGVNYGYTF

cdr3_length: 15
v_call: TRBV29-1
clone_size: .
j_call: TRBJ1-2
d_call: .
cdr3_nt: TGCAGCGTTGCCGGGACAATCTCTATCAACTATGGCTACACCTTC
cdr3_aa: CSVAGTISINYGYTF

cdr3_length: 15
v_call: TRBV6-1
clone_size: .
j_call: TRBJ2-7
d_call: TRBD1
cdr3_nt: TGTGCCAGCAGAGTACGGGACAGGGGATCTTACGAGCAGTACTTC
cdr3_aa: CASRVRDRGSYEQYF

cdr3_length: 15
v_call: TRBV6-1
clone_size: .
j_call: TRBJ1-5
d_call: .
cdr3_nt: TGTGCCAGCAGGGACAGACTATATAGCAATCAGCCCCAGCATTTT
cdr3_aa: CASRDRLYSNQPQHF

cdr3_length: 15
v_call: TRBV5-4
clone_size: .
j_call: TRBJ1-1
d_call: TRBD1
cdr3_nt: TGTGCCAGCAGTTATGACAGGGGCGTGAACACTGAAGCTTTCTTT
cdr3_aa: CASSYDRGVNTEAFF

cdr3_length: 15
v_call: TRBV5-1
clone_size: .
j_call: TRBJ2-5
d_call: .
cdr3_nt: TGCGCCAGCAGCTTGGAAGGTCAGGGTCAAGAGACCCAGTACTTC
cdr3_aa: CASSLEGQGQETQYF

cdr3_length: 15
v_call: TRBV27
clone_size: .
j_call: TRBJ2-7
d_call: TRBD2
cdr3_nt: TGTGCCAGCAGTTTAGCGGGACTAGCGGCCTACGAGCAGTACTTC
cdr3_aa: CASSLAGLAAYEQYF

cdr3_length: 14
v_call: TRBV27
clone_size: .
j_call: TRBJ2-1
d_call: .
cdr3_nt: TGTGCCAGCAGTTTATCGAACGCCCACAATGAGCAGTTCTTC
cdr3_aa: CASSLSNAHNEQFF